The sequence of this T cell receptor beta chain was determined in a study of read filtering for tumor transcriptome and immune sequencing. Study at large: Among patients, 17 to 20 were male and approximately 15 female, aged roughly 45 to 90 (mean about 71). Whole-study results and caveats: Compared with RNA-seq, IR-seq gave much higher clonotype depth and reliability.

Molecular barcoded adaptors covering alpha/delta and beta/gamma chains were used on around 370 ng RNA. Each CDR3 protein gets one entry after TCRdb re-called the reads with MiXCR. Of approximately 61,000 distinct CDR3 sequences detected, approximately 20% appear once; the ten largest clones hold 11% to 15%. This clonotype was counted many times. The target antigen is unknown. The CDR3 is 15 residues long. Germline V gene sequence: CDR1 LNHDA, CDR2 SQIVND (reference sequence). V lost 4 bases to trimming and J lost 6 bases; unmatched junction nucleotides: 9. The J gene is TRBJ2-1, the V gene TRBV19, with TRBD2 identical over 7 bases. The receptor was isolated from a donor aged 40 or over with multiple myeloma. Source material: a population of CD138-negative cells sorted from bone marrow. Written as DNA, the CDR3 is TGTGCCAGTAGTAGTAATGGTAGACTAGCCAATGAGCAGTTCTTC. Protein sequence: CASSSNGRLANEQFF.